The 26 T cell receptor beta chains presented below share a single source sample, sequenced in a study of cytomegalovirus exposure and HLA in healthy donors. This PCR relied on a set of 60 Vbeta primers and 13 Jbeta primers. TCRdb's table, derived via immunoSEQ multiplex PCR, lists solely in-frame clones and lacks some. The table has some 130,000 clones, around three quarters seen once; the top ten hold 1.5% to 2%. The sequencing sample was made of PBMCs. Every receptor here comes from a young man in good health and CMV-seronegative.

V usage is TRBV4-2 and J usage is TRBJ1-4, with D tentatively TRBD1 (5 bases). V dropped 1 base and J dropped 6 bases, with 21 bases sitting between them. The CDR3 has 18 residues. Germline CDR1 reads LGHNA; CDR2 reads YNFKEQ. CDR3: CASSQGDGVGARDEKLFF. The CDR3 DNA reads TGTGCCAGCAGCCAAGGCGACGGTGTAGGGGCAAGGGATGAAAAACTGTTTTTT.

The chain couples TRBV9 to TRBJ1-2; tentatively, D is TRBD1 (5 bases). Germline V lookup: CDR1 SGDLS, CDR2 YYNGEE. The V end lost 7 bases, the J end lost 0 bases, and 10 bases lay between the germline ends. The CDR3 spans 13 residues. CDR3: CASATESNYGYTF. For the CDR3, the DNA is TGTGCCAGCGCGACAGAGTCTAACTATGGCTACACCTTC.

The rearrangement joins TRBV2 to TRBJ1-1; the D gene is possibly TRBD1 (6 bases). Germline V lookup: CDR1 SNHLY, CDR2 FYNNEI. The CDR3 runs to 15 residues. The V end lost 6 bases, the J end lost 1 base, and 15 bases lay between the germline ends. The CDR3 DNA follows: TGTGCCAGCAGCCCCCGGGGAGGGGGGAACACTGAAGCTTTCTTT. Translating it yields CASSPRGGGNTEAFF.

CDR3 residues: CASSFDSGRITGELFF. Written as DNA, the CDR3 is TGTGCCAGCAGCTTTGACAGCGGGAGAATCACCGGGGAGCTGTTTTTT. The chain recombines TRBV5-4 with TRBJ2-2, with 8 nucleotides matching TRBD2. This CDR3 is built from 16 residues. Germline assignment: CDR1 SGHNT and CDR2 YYREEE (reference sequence). J lost 4 bases, V lost 2 bases, and 7 bases had no gene match.

This chain links TRBV7-9 with TRBJ2-5; 8 nucleotides agree with TRBD2. The V gene's germline CDR1 is SEHNR and CDR2 FQNEAQ (reference sequence). This CDR3 is built from 15 residues. Unmatched junction bases numbered 9, after V lost 5 bases and J lost 4 bases. Here the CDR3 reads CASSQTGLERETQYF. CDR3 sequence (DNA): TGTGCCAGCAGCCAAACGGGACTAGAAAGAGAGACCCAGTACTTC.

This chain links TRBV30 with TRBJ1-6; 9 nucleotides match TRBD1. V lost 1 base, J lost 0 bases, and 1 base stayed unmatched. Per the germline V gene, CDR1 is GTSNPN and CDR2 is SVGIG (reference sequence). The CDR3 contains 16 residues. The CDR3, as DNA: TGTGCCTGGAGTGGGACAGGGGACTCCTATAATTCACCCCTCCACTTT. This sequence encodes CAWSGTGDSYNSPLHF.

The rearrangement links TRBV7-9 to TRBJ2-2; weak D call: TRBD1 (6 bases). The V end lost 4 bases, the J end lost 0 bases, and 9 bases lay between the germline ends. The CDR3 consists of 15 residues. Germline CDR1 and CDR2: SEHNR and FQNEAQ (reference sequence). CDR3 region: CASSSRDTNTGELFF. DNA for the CDR3: TGTGCCAGCAGCTCCCGGGACACGAACACCGGGGAGCTGTTTTTT.

This clone is a singleton in its sample. This rearrangement joins TRBV9 to TRBJ2-1, with no clear D. Germline-derived CDR1 and CDR2 are SGDLS and YYNGEE. V was clipped by 0 bases and J by 6 bases, with 16 bases between them. The length of the CDR3 is 16 residues. Here the CDR3 DNA reads TGTGCCAGCAGCGTAGAAGCCATCTCGATTAGCAATGAGCAGTTCTTC. It codes for CASSVEAISISNEQFF.

This sequence joins TRBV4-1 and TRBJ1-1; 8 nucleotides match TRBD1. J gave up 5 bases and V 2 bases, and 4 bases lay outside the gene matches. This CDR3 has 14 residues. Germline V CDR1 and CDR2: MGHRA, YSYEKL. The CDR3 DNA reads as TGCGCCAGCAGCCAACAGGGGGCGCAAACTGAAGCTTTCTTT. This sequence encodes CASSQQGAQTEAFF.

The rearrangement uses TRBV29-1 and TRBJ2-7; D is possibly TRBD1 (5 bases). Germline lookup yields CDR1 SQVTM and CDR2 ANQGSEA. CDR3 length equals 14 residues. V was shortened by 5 bases and J by 0 bases, with 14 bases between the two germline ends. The CDR3 spells CSVNNGQNSYEQYF. In DNA, the CDR3 is TGCAGCGTTAATAACGGACAAAACTCCTACGAGCAGTACTTC.

The J gene is TRBJ1-4, the V gene TRBV5-5; D unclear. V was shortened by 1 base and J by 3 bases, with 7 bases between the two germline ends. The CDR3 runs to 14 residues. Germline V gene lookup returns CDR1 SGHKS and CDR2 YYEKEE (reference sequence). The CDR3 DNA is TGTGCCAGCAGCTTGCGGCTAGCTAATGAAAAACTGTTTTTT. The encoded protein is CASSLRLANEKLFF.

Comments on this clone: One junction end disagrees with the germline gene, perhaps due to a read error. The chain joins TRBV7-9 to TRBJ2-1; perhaps TRBD1 as D (5 bases). The germline V gene has CDR1 SEHNR and CDR2 FQNEAQ (reference sequence). CDR3 length: 15 residues. CDR3 region: CSSSLAAGPNNEQFF. For the CDR3, the DNA is TGTTCCAGCAGCTTAGCCGCAGGGCCGAACAATGAGCAGTTCTTC.

This clone appeared a few times. The CDR3 sequence: CASSRTTGGLRPPGNTIYF. The CDR3 DNA reads as TGTGCCAGCAGCCGTACGACAGGGGGATTGAGACCCCCGGGAAACACCATATATTTT. The rearrangement joins TRBV7-9 to TRBJ1-3, with 9 bases fitting TRBD1. Unmatched junction bases numbered 18, after V lost 5 bases and J lost 4 bases. Germline V gene sequence: CDR1 SEHNR, CDR2 FQNEAQ (reference sequence). CDR3 length equals 19 residues.

The chain carries TRBV2 and TRBJ1-1; 9 bases align to TRBD1. The CDR3 extends over 15 amino acids. Germline V gene data show CDR1 as SNHLY and CDR2 as FYNNEI. Unmatched junction bases numbered 5, after V lost 5 bases and J lost 1 base. CDR3 in DNA: TGTGCCAGCAGTCCTACGGACAGGGGGAACACTGAAGCTTTCTTT. It is translated as CASSPTDRGNTEAFF.

This clone was seen just once. The chain has TRBV6-5 and TRBJ2-4; unclear D gene. Trimming stripped 6 bases from V and 1 base from J, with 7 bases between. This CDR3 has 13 residues. Per the germline V gene, CDR1 is MNHEY and CDR2 is SVGAGI. CDR3 amino acids: CASSRKAKNIQYF. CDR3 nucleotides: TGTGCCAGCAGCAGGAAGGCCAAAAACATTCAGTACTTC.

The rearrangement joins TRBV27 to TRBJ1-1, with D perhaps matching TRBD1 (6 bases). The germline V gene encodes CDR1 MNHEY and CDR2 SMNVEV (reference sequence). V was shortened by 5 bases and J by 5 bases, with 21 bases between the two germline ends. The CDR3 consists of 16 residues. The CDR3 region is CASSPLAGAGSTEAFF. The DNA of the CDR3 is TGTGCCAGCAGTCCCCTCGCGGGGGCAGGGAGTACTGAAGCTTTCTTT.

J is TRBJ1-3 and V is TRBV5-1; 10 positions agree with TRBD1. The CDR3 loop spans 15 amino acids. Trimming took 3 bases from V and 4 from J; bases not matched to a gene: 4. The germline CDR1 and CDR2 sequences are SGHRS and YFSETQ. The CDR3 here is CASSSTGGGGNTIYF. The CDR3 DNA reads as TGCGCCAGCAGCTCGACAGGGGGCGGAGGAAACACCATATATTTT.

The chain carries TRBV7-3 and TRBJ2-7; possible D gene TRBD2, 5 bases. This CDR3 is 13 amino acids long. CDR1 SGHTA and CDR2 FQGTGA come from the germline V gene. V was clipped by 1 base and J by 6 bases, with 10 bases between them. CDR3 DNA sequence: TGTGCCAGCAGCTTAAGTAAGAGCGGCGAGCAGTACTTC. Residues: CASSLSKSGEQYF.

This clone came up a few times. This CDR3 is CASSRQDIYEQYF. As DNA, the CDR3 is TGTGCCAGCAGCCGACAGGACATCTACGAGCAGTACTTC. V and J are TRBV6-5 and TRBJ2-7; tentative D call: TRBD1 (6 bases). Germline CDR1 MNHEY, CDR2 SVGAGI. The CDR3 covers 13 residues. V gave up 6 bases and J gave up 3 bases, with 12 bases separating them.

The chain recombines TRBV28 with TRBJ2-7; D perhaps matches TRBD1 (5 bases). V was cut by 6 bases and J by 3 bases, with 12 bases left in between. This CDR3 has 13 amino acids. Germline V gene sequence: CDR1 MDHEN, CDR2 SYDVKM. The CDR3 region has the DNA TGTGCCAGCAGCTCAGCCGACAGCTACGAGCAGTACTTC. It encodes CASSSADSYEQYF.

The chain recombines TRBV9 with TRBJ2-7, with D possibly matching TRBD2 (5 bases). The V gene lost 0 bases and the J gene lost 5 bases, with 9 bases spanning the gap. This CDR3 is 13 amino acids long. Germline V gene lookup returns CDR1 SGDLS and CDR2 YYNGEE. The CDR3 sequence: CASSVAPGNEQYF. The CDR3, as DNA: TGTGCCAGCAGCGTAGCTCCCGGGAACGAGCAGTACTTC.

This chain connects TRBV6-5 to TRBJ1-6; tentatively, D is TRBD1 (6 bases). The length of the CDR3 is 15 residues. Germline V gene sequence: CDR1 MNHEY, CDR2 SVGAGI. V shed 2 bases and J shed 9 bases, with 14 bases lying between them. CDR3 bases: TGTGCCAGCAGTTACACCGGGACATTATCTTCACCCCTCCACTTT. This gives the protein CASSYTGTLSSPLHF.

The chain joins TRBV14 to TRBJ1-2; 11 positions agree with TRBD1. The CDR3 contains 14 residues. CDR1 is SGHDN and CDR2 is FVKESK in the germline V gene. V shed 7 bases and J 4 bases; nucleotides not matched to a gene: 5. CDR3 DNA sequence: TGTGCCAGCAAGCCCGGGACAGGGGGCTATGGCTACACCTTC. It specifies CASKPGTGGYGYTF. The complete variable domain, with remaining parts taken from reference TRBV14 and TRBJ1-2, reads EAGVTQFPSHSVIEKGQTVTLRCDPISGHDNLYWYRRVMGKEIKFLLHFVKESKQDESGMPNNRFLAERTGGTYSTLKVQPAELEDSGVYFCASKPGTGGYGYTFGSGTRLTVV.

Of note for this clone: Other DNA sequences in this sample translate to the same CDR3. The J gene is TRBJ2-3, the V gene TRBV9; 7 bases are shared with TRBD2. The CDR3 is 14 amino acids. The V segment lost 5 bases and the J segment 0 bases; nucleotides outside the gene matches: 3. CDR1 is SGDLS and CDR2 is YYNGEE in the germline V gene. CDR3 amino acids: CASSPSGSTDTQYF. CDR3 in DNA: TGTGCCAGCAGTCCTAGCGGAAGCACAGATACGCAGTATTTT.

This chain connects TRBV7-2 to TRBJ2-1, with 11 bases matching TRBD2. Per germline, CDR1 SGHTA and CDR2 FQGNSA. Germline trimming cut 5 bases from V and 6 bases from J; bases unmatched to any gene: 3. The CDR3 totals 14 residues. The chain's CDR3 is CASSKLAGVNEQFF. The CDR3 DNA reads TGTGCCAGCAGCAAACTAGCGGGAGTCAATGAGCAGTTCTTC. Combining the CDR3 with reference TRBV7-2 and TRBJ2-1 gives the whole variable domain GAGVSQSPSNKVTEKGKDVELRCDPISGHTALYWYRQSLGQGLEFLIYFQGNSAPDKSGLPSDRFSAERTGGSVSTLTIQRTQQEDSAVYLCASSKLAGVNEQFFGPGTRLTVL.

The V call is TRBV9, the J call TRBJ1-2; D may be TRBD1 (6 bases). Deletions cut 5 bases from V and 2 bases from J, with 16 bases between. The length of the CDR3 is 15 residues. Germline assignment: CDR1 SGDLS and CDR2 YYNGEE. Here the CDR3 reads CASSGDGGWNYGYTF. CDR3 sequence (DNA): TGTGCCAGCAGTGGAGATGGGGGCTGGAACTATGGCTACACCTTC.